This T cell receptor beta chain is from a study of CD8+ T cells in alopecia areata. The study's findings and limits: Association of baseline CD8+ expansion with response is uncertain owing to one nonresponder.

Described treatment: oral pan-JAK inhibitor, 5-10 mg twice daily. Obtained from alopecia areata patients were lesional scalp punch biopsies along with peripheral blood. Investigators sorted PBMCs to obtain both CD4+ and CD8+ T cells. cDNA reverse transcribed from extracted RNA served as the sequencing template. The assay was immunoSEQ multiplex PCR, and TCRdb's table has in-frame clones only and misses some. The repertoire holds around 190,000 clones, with about three fifths as singletons. This clone was recorded once. The antigen is not known. The CDR3 is made up of 15 amino acids. Germline values: CDR1 ENHRY, CDR2 SYGVKD. J was trimmed by 8 bases and V by 9 bases; bases with no gene match: 8.

The source is a human donor with alopecia areata. This sample comprised CD4+ T cells sorted from blood, obtained at week 24, from a patient treated with tofacitinib. This chain connects TRBV10-3 to TRBJ2-2; 14 bases align to TRBD2. The CDR3 sequence: CAMRGTSGGSGELFF. DNA of the CDR3: TGTGCCATGAGGGGGACTAGCGGGGGATCTGGGGAGCTGTTTTTT.